Each of the 20 T cell receptor beta chains below was sequenced from the same sample in a study of STAT5B mutations in CD4+ large granular lymphocyte leukemia. Sequencing used immunoSEQ multiplex PCR; TCRdb keeps in-frame clones, though not all of them. The sample lists 30,000 to 35,000 clones; around four fifths were seen once. Sequencing was carried out using CD4+ T cells from blood buffy coats. All receptors come from a human donor in good health.

The genes are TRBV6-5 and TRBJ1-4, with D uncertain. This CDR3 spans 15 amino acids. The germline V and J ends were trimmed by 5 bases and 2 bases, with 12 bases remaining between them. Germline V gene sequence: CDR1 MNHEY, CDR2 SVGAGI. CDR3 amino acids: CASSTPGGTNEKLFF. CDR3 in DNA: TGTGCCAGCAGTACCCCAGGAGGCACTAATGAAAAACTGTTTTTT.

The CDR3 sequence: CASSPGSVPNEQFF. The CDR3 DNA reads as TGTGCCAGCAGCCCGGGGTCAGTCCCCAATGAGCAGTTCTTC. V gene TRBV5-4 combines with J gene TRBJ2-1; weak D call: TRBD2 (5 bases). The germline CDR1 and CDR2 sequences are SGHNT and YYREEE (reference sequence). The V gene lost 4 bases and the J gene lost 6 bases, with 14 bases spanning the gap. This CDR3 has 14 amino acids.

V is TRBV5-6 and J is TRBJ2-5; 7 positions match TRBD1. From germline, CDR1 is SGHDT and CDR2 YYEEEE. The CDR3 contains 13 residues. The V gene end was trimmed by 6 bases and the J gene end by 2 bases; junction bases not matched to a gene: 4. Here the CDR3 reads CASNPQGQETQYF. The DNA for the CDR3 is TGTGCCAGCAACCCACAGGGGCAAGAGACCCAGTACTTC.

This clone has a single count. The gene calls are TRBV5-1 and TRBJ1-5; 7 bases map to TRBD1. The CDR3 covers 16 residues. Unmatched junction bases numbered 8, after V lost 0 bases and J lost 5 bases. Germline lookup yields CDR1 SGHRS and CDR2 YFSETQ. The CDR3 protein is CASSLGGTEKYQPQHF. In nucleotides, the CDR3 is TGCGCCAGCAGCTTGGGCGGGACAGAAAAATATCAGCCCCAGCATTTT.

CDR3 amino acids: CASRLALQGDQPQHF. The DNA for the CDR3 is TGTGCAAGTCGCTTAGCGCTGCAGGGCGATCAGCCCCAGCATTTT. J is TRBJ1-5 and V is TRBV12-2; the tabulated D call, TRBD1, remains unverified against the DNA. TRBV12-2 is given as a pseudogene. CDR3 length: 15 residues.

The chain is built from TRBV11-1 and TRBJ2-1; TRBD2 matches 9 bases. CDR3 length: 16 amino acids. The junction had 13 bases not matched to a gene; V was cut back by 6 bases and J by 7 bases. Germline V lookup: CDR1 SGHAT, CDR2 FQDESV (reference sequence). The CDR3 DNA is TGTGCCAGCAGTCCCGAACGGCTAGCGGGGCTAAATGAGCAGTTCTTC. Encoded protein: CASSPERLAGLNEQFF.

This chain uses TRBV19 with TRBJ2-7, with D perhaps matching TRBD1 or TRBD2 (5 bases each). Trimming took off 4 bases at V and 1 base at J, with 17 bases between the two ends. The CDR3 totals 16 residues. CDR1 LNHDA and CDR2 SQIVND come from the germline V gene (reference sequence). The CDR3 reads CASSTPAGTGSYEQYF. The CDR3 DNA sequence: TGTGCCAGTAGTACCCCGGCCGGGACGGGGTCCTACGAGCAGTACTTC.

V and J are TRBV6-1 and TRBJ2-7; TRBD1 aligns across 8 bases. The CDR3 runs to 15 residues. The germline V gene encodes CDR1 MNHNS and CDR2 SASEGT. With V trimmed by 6 bases and J by 1 base, 8 bases remained unmatched. CDR3 region: CASRDTGGVSYEQYF. The CDR3 DNA reads as TGTGCCAGCAGGGATACAGGGGGTGTATCCTACGAGCAGTACTTC.

The chain joins TRBV27 to TRBJ1-2; D remains unclear. CDR1 is MNHEY and CDR2 is SMNVEV in the germline V gene (reference sequence). The CDR3 runs to 13 residues. The V and J ends lost 6 bases and 7 bases respectively, with 15 bases between them. The CDR3 here is CASSPGRQVGYTF. The CDR3 nucleotides are TGTGCCAGCAGCCCAGGACGGCAAGTTGGCTACACCTTC.

This chain joins TRBV29-1 and TRBJ2-1; the D call may be TRBD1 or TRBD2 (6 bases each). The CDR3 has 15 amino acids. V dropped 6 bases and J dropped 1 base, with 16 bases sitting between them. CDR1 SQVTM and CDR2 ANQGSEA come from the germline V gene. The CDR3 here is CSVKKGGGSYNEQFF. The CDR3 nucleotides are TGCAGCGTCAAAAAGGGGGGCGGGTCCTACAATGAGCAGTTCTTC.

V and J are TRBV28 and TRBJ2-1; 11 nucleotides align to TRBD2. The CDR3 is 14 residues long. From germline, CDR1 is MDHEN and CDR2 SYDVKM. The J segment lost 9 bases and the V segment lost 6 bases, leaving 7 bases of the junction unmatched. CDR3 protein: CASSTSGRSVEQFF. Written as DNA, the CDR3 is TGTGCCAGCAGCACTAGCGGGAGATCAGTTGAGCAGTTCTTC.

This CDR3 is CASSPNPTVNTGELFF. CDR3 bases: TGTGCCAGCTCACCGAACCCGACAGTCAACACCGGGGAGCTGTTTTTT. The chain has TRBV18 and TRBJ2-2, with D possibly being TRBD1 (5 bases). Germline CDR1 and CDR2: KGHSH and LQKENI. V was pared by 3 bases and J by 2 bases, with 13 bases between. The CDR3 is made up of 16 amino acids.

The chain combines TRBV28 with TRBJ1-3; D remains unclear. Trimming stripped 5 bases from V and 2 bases from J, with 13 bases between. CDR1 MDHEN and CDR2 SYDVKM come from the germline V gene. This CDR3 contains 15 residues. CDR3 coding DNA: TGTGCCAGCAGTGAGGACGGGGTAGCTGGAAACACCATATATTTT. This encodes CASSEDGVAGNTIYF.

V gene TRBV9 combines with J gene TRBJ2-1; unclear D gene. The V end was cut by 2 bases, the J end by 6 bases, with 9 bases between. Germline CDR1 is SGDLS and CDR2 is YYNGEE. CDR3 length equals 13 residues. The chain's CDR3 is CASSVFGFNEQFF. CDR3 DNA sequence: TGTGCCAGCAGCGTTTTTGGGTTCAATGAGCAGTTCTTC.

As to this clone: A read error may produce the germline difference seen at one junction end. The CDR3 region has the DNA TGTGCCAGCAGTGAAGCCCAAAAGACCCAGTACTTC. Protein sequence: CASSEAQKTQYF. The chain recombines TRBV2 with TRBJ2-5; D is unclear. Germline loops: CDR1 SNHLY, CDR2 FYNNEI. The CDR3 has 12 amino acids.

V and J are TRBV5-1 and TRBJ2-2, with D perhaps TRBD1 (6 bases). CDR1 is SGHRS and CDR2 is YFSETQ in the germline V gene. Deletions cut 4 bases from V and 0 bases from J, with 13 bases between. CDR3 length: 16 amino acids. The DNA of the CDR3 is TGCGCCAGCAGCCTGGGTGGGACAACGAACACCGGGGAGCTGTTTTTT. Encoded protein: CASSLGGTTNTGELFF.

The chain uses TRBV7-2 and TRBJ2-2; 8 bases match TRBD2. CDR1 is SGHTA, CDR2 FQGNSA, per germline. This CDR3 spans 18 amino acids. V was clipped by 1 base and J by 0 bases; unmatched bases: 7. The CDR3 reads CASSLVSASGSNTGELFF. The DNA for the CDR3 is TGTGCCAGCAGCTTAGTGTCTGCTAGCGGGTCGAACACCGGGGAGCTGTTTTTT.

V usage is TRBV28 and J usage is TRBJ2-1; a possible D gene is TRBD2 (6 bases). CDR1 and CDR2 from the germline V gene are MDHEN and SYDVKM. The CDR3 is 15 residues long. V shed 6 bases and J shed 3 bases, with 15 bases lying between them. CDR3 loop: CASRSRRENYNEQFF. In nucleotides, the CDR3 is TGTGCCAGCAGATCGAGGAGGGAGAACTACAATGAGCAGTTCTTC.

The chain recombines TRBV28 with TRBJ2-7, with 9 bases lining up with TRBD1. CDR1 is MDHEN, CDR2 SYDVKM, per germline. The CDR3 length is 18 residues. V lost 3 bases to trimming and J lost 2 bases; unmatched junction nucleotides: 14. The CDR3 loop reads CASSFAYIGGTGTYEQYF. The CDR3, as DNA: TGTGCCAGCAGTTTTGCCTACATTGGGGGGACAGGGACCTACGAGCAGTACTTC.

CDR3: CAISPGTSGSTDTQYF. The CDR3 coding sequence is TGTGCCATCAGCCCGGGGACTAGCGGGAGTACAGATACGCAGTATTTT. The chain links TRBV10-3 to TRBJ2-3; 14 nucleotides match TRBD2. The CDR3 runs to 16 residues. Trimming at V came to 6 bases and at J to 3 bases, leaving 5 bases not matched to a gene. Germline values: CDR1 ENHRY, CDR2 SYGVKD.